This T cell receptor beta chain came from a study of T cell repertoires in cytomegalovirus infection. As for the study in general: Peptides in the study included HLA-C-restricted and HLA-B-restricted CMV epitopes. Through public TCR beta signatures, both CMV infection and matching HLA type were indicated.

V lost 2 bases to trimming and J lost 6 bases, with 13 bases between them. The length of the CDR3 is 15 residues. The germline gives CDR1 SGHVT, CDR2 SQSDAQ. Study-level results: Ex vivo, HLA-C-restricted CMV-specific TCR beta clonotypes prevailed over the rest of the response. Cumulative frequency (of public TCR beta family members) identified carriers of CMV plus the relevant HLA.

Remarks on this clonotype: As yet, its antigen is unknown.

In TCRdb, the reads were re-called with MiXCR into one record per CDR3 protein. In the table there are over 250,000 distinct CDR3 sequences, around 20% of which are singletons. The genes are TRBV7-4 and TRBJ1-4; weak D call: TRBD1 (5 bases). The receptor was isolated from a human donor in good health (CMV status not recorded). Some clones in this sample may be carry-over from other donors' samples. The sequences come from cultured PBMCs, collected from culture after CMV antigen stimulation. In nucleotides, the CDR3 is TGTGCCAGCAGCTTAAGAGGGGCGGACCATGAAAAACTGTTTTTT. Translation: CASSLRGADHEKLFF.